This entry lists 23 T cell receptor beta chains sequenced from one sample in a study of cytomegalovirus exposure and HLA in healthy donors. PCR used 60 Vbeta primers and 13 Jbeta primers. Sequencing was performed with immunoSEQ multiplex PCR; in TCRdb, only in-frame clones are kept and a portion is missing. The data contain around 200,000 clones, around nine tenths of them singletons. The specimen sequenced was PBMCs. The receptors were gathered from a woman in her 30s in good health and CMV-seronegative.

V and J are TRBV18 and TRBJ2-1; 8 nucleotides align to TRBD2. CDR1 and CDR2 (germline): KGHSH, LQKENI. With V trimmed by 1 base and J by 2 bases, 13 bases remained unmatched. CDR3 length equals 19 residues. The CDR3 DNA reads as TGTGCCAGCTCACCACTAGTAGCGGGACGACGGGGACCCTACAATGAGCAGTTCTTC. Its translation is CASSPLVAGRRGPYNEQFF.

The rearrangement joins TRBV18 to TRBJ2-5, with 11 bases that match TRBD1. The CDR3 spans 17 residues. V shed 3 bases, J shed 4 bases, and the junction held 10 bases outside the gene matches. The V gene's germline CDR1 is KGHSH and CDR2 LQKENI. The CDR3, as DNA: TGTGCCAGCTCACCCGATCCCGTCGGGACAGGGGGAGAGACCCAGTACTTC. This codes for CASSPDPVGTGGETQYF.

This chain connects TRBV5-1 to TRBJ2-6; D call uncertain. V lost 1 base to trimming and J lost 0 bases, with 11 bases between them. The CDR3 is 17 amino acids. Germline lookup yields CDR1 SGHRS and CDR2 YFSETQ. The CDR3: CASSLRSRSSGANVLTF. CDR3 DNA sequence: TGCGCCAGCAGCTTGAGGAGTAGGTCCTCTGGGGCCAACGTCCTGACTTTC. The entire variable domain, with the rest obtained from reference TRBV5-1 and TRBJ2-6, is as follows: KAGVTQTPRYLIKTRGQQVTLSCSPISGHRSVSWYQQTPGQGLQFLFEYFSETQRNKGNFPGRFSGRQFSNSRSEMNVSTLELGDSALYLCASSLRSRSSGANVLTFGAGSRLTVL.

This clone was picked up one time. The CDR3: CAISGTGRSCEQYF. In DNA, the CDR3 is TGTGCCATCAGTGGGACTGGACGTAGCTGCGAGCAGTACTTC. V gene TRBV10-3 combines with J gene TRBJ2-7, with D possibly matching TRBD2 (5 bases). The germline V and J ends were trimmed by 4 bases and 6 bases, with 16 bases remaining between them. CDR3 length equals 14 residues. CDR1 ENHRY and CDR2 SYGVKD come from the germline V gene.

In its sample, this clone was seen a few times. The J gene is TRBJ1-4, the V gene TRBV7-6; D is uncertain. V was trimmed by 1 base and J by 0 bases, leaving 6 bases between them. The V gene's germline CDR1 is SGHVS and CDR2 FNYEAQ. The CDR3 loop spans 15 amino acids. In DNA, the CDR3 is TGTGCCAGCAGCTTAGAGACATCAACTAATGAAAAACTGTTTTTT. This codes for CASSLETSTNEKLFF.

The J gene is TRBJ1-1, the V gene TRBV5-5; tentative D call: TRBD1 (5 bases). This CDR3 has 13 residues. The germline V gene has CDR1 SGHKS and CDR2 YYEKEE (reference sequence). Trimming removed 3 bases from V and 9 bases from J, with 15 bases in between. The CDR3 spells CASSSDPGLQAFF. The CDR3 DNA sequence: TGTGCCAGCAGCTCCGATCCGGGACTGCAAGCTTTCTTT.

V usage is TRBV5-1 and J usage is TRBJ1-2; D is unresolved. The V end was cut by 3 bases, the J end by 2 bases, with 11 bases between. This CDR3 region has 14 residues. Germline V CDR1 and CDR2: SGHRS, YFSETQ. CDR3 loop: CASSWGGGNYGYTF. In DNA form, the CDR3 reads TGCGCCAGCAGCTGGGGAGGTGGAAACTATGGCTACACCTTC.

The chain links TRBV5-1 to TRBJ1-1, with 10 bases lining up with TRBD1. The junction had 5 bases not matched to a gene; V was cut back by 7 bases and J by 5 bases. This CDR3 spans 13 amino acids. The V gene's germline CDR1 is SGHRS and CDR2 YFSETQ. Here the CDR3 reads CASSEGQGTEAFF. CDR3 DNA sequence: TGCGCCAGCTCGGAGGGACAGGGGACTGAAGCTTTCTTT. Full variable domain (remainder filled in from reference TRBV5-1 and TRBJ1-1): KAGVTQTPRYLIKTRGQQVTLSCSPISGHRSVSWYQQTPGQGLQFLFEYFSETQRNKGNFPGRFSGRQFSNSRSEMNVSTLELGDSALYLCASSEGQGTEAFFGQGTRLTVV.

The genes are TRBV5-6 and TRBJ1-2; 10 bases match TRBD1. The CDR3 runs 13 residues. V lost 5 bases and J lost 7; bases outside the gene matches: 5. The germline V gene has CDR1 SGHDT and CDR2 YYEEEE. This CDR3 is CASRPTGGGGYTF. The CDR3 DNA reads as TGTGCCAGCAGACCGACAGGGGGCGGTGGCTACACCTTC.

V and J are TRBV7-9 and TRBJ2-2; 9 nucleotides match TRBD1. J was trimmed by 5 bases and V by 4 bases; bases with no gene match: 5. CDR1 is SEHNR and CDR2 is FQNEAQ in the germline V gene (reference sequence). The CDR3 length is 15 residues. CDR3 loop: CASSSGTGLTGELFF. Here the CDR3 DNA reads TGTGCCAGCAGCTCCGGGACAGGGTTGACCGGGGAGCTGTTTTTT.

The chain recombines TRBV11-2 with TRBJ1-4, with no clear D. The CDR3 spans 14 residues. The germline V gene encodes CDR1 SGHAT and CDR2 FQNNGV. Trimming removed 1 base from V and 5 bases from J, with 8 bases in between. The chain's CDR3 is CASSLGSGNEKLFF. The CDR3 nucleotides read TGTGCCAGCAGCTTAGGCAGCGGAAATGAAAAACTGTTTTTT. Complete variable domain (other parts from reference TRBV11-2 and TRBJ1-4): EAGVAQSPRYKIIEKRQSVAFWCNPISGHATLYWYQQILGQGPKLLIQFQNNGVVDDSQLPKDRFSAERLKGVDSTLKIQPAKLEDSAVYLCASSLGSGNEKLFFGSGTQLSVL.

V usage is TRBV19 and J usage is TRBJ1-2; 7 positions match TRBD1. With V trimmed by 4 bases and J by 5 bases, 7 bases remained unmatched. Germline loops: CDR1 LNHDA, CDR2 SQIVND (reference sequence). The CDR3 contains 14 residues. The CDR3 sequence: CASSNRGFGYGYTF. CDR3 bases: TGTGCCAGTAGTAACAGGGGATTTGGGTATGGCTACACCTTC. Filled out from reference TRBV19 and TRBJ1-2, the complete variable domain reads DGGITQSPKYLFRKEGQNVTLSCEQNLNHDAMYWYRQDPGQGLRLIYYSQIVNDFQKGDIAEGYSVSREKKESFPLTVTSAQKNPTAFYLCASSNRGFGYGYTFGSGTRLTVV.

In DNA form, the CDR3 reads TGTGCCAGCAGTCCCTCCGACGGGGGGAGGGATACGCAGTATTTT. It encodes CASSPSDGGRDTQYF. This chain uses TRBV2 with TRBJ2-3; 7 positions match TRBD2. Germline V gene data show CDR1 as SNHLY and CDR2 as FYNNEI. The CDR3 spans 15 residues. With 5 bases clipped from V and 6 bases from J, the junction kept 11 bases outside the gene matches.

This clone has just a few counts. This chain connects TRBV5-1 to TRBJ2-1; D remains ambiguous. Per the germline V gene, CDR1 is SGHRS and CDR2 is YFSETQ. The V gene lost 2 bases and the J gene lost 1 base, with 13 bases spanning the gap. The CDR3 loop spans 16 amino acids. CDR3 amino acids: CASSFLVSGSYNEQFF. In nucleotides, the CDR3 is TGCGCCAGCAGCTTTCTCGTCTCAGGTTCCTACAATGAGCAGTTCTTC.

Of note for this clone: Relative to the germline gene, one junction end is altered; a read error may explain this. The chain carries TRBV7-6 and TRBJ2-5, with a possible D match to TRBD2 (6 bases). The CDR3 sequence is 15 residues long. Germline values: CDR1 SGHVS, CDR2 FNYEAQ. CDR3 nucleotides: TGTGCCACCAGCTTGGCGGGGAATCTCCAAGAGACCCAGTACTTC. As protein: CATSLAGNLQETQYF.

This clone was recorded once. V and J are TRBV5-1 and TRBJ2-1; TRBD2 matches at 10 bases. This CDR3 spans 17 amino acids. The V and J ends lost 3 bases and 1 base, in that order; junction bases with no gene match: 7. Germline CDR1 reads SGHRS; CDR2 reads YFSETQ. This CDR3 is CASSYKQLAGSYNEQFF. The CDR3 DNA follows: TGCGCCAGCAGCTACAAACAACTAGCGGGATCCTACAATGAGCAGTTCTTC.

The chain is built from TRBV9 and TRBJ2-7; D is perhaps TRBD1 (5 bases). The V and J ends lost 0 bases and 5 bases respectively, with 15 bases between them. Germline CDR1 SGDLS, CDR2 YYNGEE. The CDR3 totals 15 residues. CDR3 nucleotides: TGTGCCAGCAGCGTAGCGCCCCAGGCCAGGGACGAGCAGTACTTC. Its translation: CASSVAPQARDEQYF.

The chain is built from TRBV2 and TRBJ2-7, with D possibly TRBD1 on 6 matching bases. V was pared by 7 bases and J by 3 bases, with 13 bases between. The germline V gene has CDR1 SNHLY and CDR2 FYNNEI. The CDR3 has 13 residues. CDR3 amino acids: CASNRDTLYEQYF. DNA for the CDR3: TGTGCCAGCAACCGGGACACTCTCTACGAGCAGTACTTC.

The gene calls are TRBV5-4 and TRBJ2-3; 9 nucleotides match TRBD2. Germline CDR1 and CDR2: SGHNT and YYREEE (reference sequence). This CDR3 has 17 amino acids. V was pared by 0 bases and J by 5 bases, with 10 bases of the junction left unmatched. The CDR3 loop is CASSLALAGAQGDTQYF. In DNA form, the CDR3 reads TGTGCCAGCAGCTTGGCCTTAGCGGGGGCCCAAGGAGATACGCAGTATTTT.

This clone was seen a single time. This chain joins TRBV15 and TRBJ2-2, with 10 bases lining up with TRBD1. Trimming cost V 1 base and J 5 bases; bases outside gene matches: 4. CDR3 length: 16 residues. Germline lookup yields CDR1 LNHNV and CDR2 YYDKDF (reference sequence). The chain's CDR3 is CATSRAGQGRTGELFF. CDR3 DNA sequence: TGTGCCACCAGCAGAGCGGGACAGGGGAGGACCGGGGAGCTGTTTTTT. Combining the CDR3 with reference TRBV15 and TRBJ2-2 gives the whole variable domain DAMVIQNPRYQVTQFGKPVTLSCSQTLNHNVMYWYQQKSSQAPKLLFHYYDKDFNNEADTPDNFQSRRPNTSFCFLDIRSPGLGDTAMYLCATSRAGQGRTGELFFGEGSRLTVL.

This clone was detected only a few times. The chain is built from TRBV5-1 and TRBJ1-2, with D unresolved. Germline assignment: CDR1 SGHRS and CDR2 YFSETQ. The V and J ends lost 0 bases and 7 bases respectively, with 13 bases between them. The CDR3 sequence is 14 residues long. The CDR3 DNA follows: TGCGCCAGCAGCTTGGCCGGGTCAGTAGGTGGCTACACCTTC. Translating gives CASSLAGSVGGYTF.

This clone was seen a handful of times. CDR3 nucleotide sequence: TGTGCCAGCAGCTTTAGCGGGGGGGATAATGAGCAGTTCTTC. Encoded protein: CASSFSGGDNEQFF. The V gene is TRBV7-8, the J gene TRBJ2-1, with 11 nucleotides matching TRBD2. This CDR3 region has 14 residues. CDR1 and CDR2 from the germline V gene are SGHVS and FQNEAQ. Unmatched junction bases numbered 2, after V lost 3 bases and J lost 7 bases.

This chain links TRBV28 with TRBJ2-5; the match to TRBD1 covers 7 bases. Germline CDR1 is MDHEN and CDR2 is SYDVKM. Unmatched junction bases numbered 10, after V lost 5 bases and J lost 4 bases. The CDR3 consists of 15 residues. This chain's CDR3 is CASSRPGQSLETQYF. The CDR3, as DNA: TGTGCCAGCAGTCGGCCGGGACAGAGTTTAGAGACCCAGTACTTC.